The 5 T cell receptor beta chains reported below all come from one sample, sequenced in a study of T-cell reconstitution after alpha-beta-depleted transplantation in children. TCRbeta library preparation incorporated unique molecular identifiers. Using its own MiXCR run on the PCR reads, TCRdb lists one record per CDR3 protein. The sample has approximately 420,000 distinct CDR3 sequences, around 9.9% seen once. The specimen comprised PBMCs from the stem cell graft donor, sampled from the stem cell graft. The receptors originated from a human donor who donated a stem cell graft to a child with acute myeloid leukemia.

This clonotype came up a few times. This chain uses TRBV7-9 with TRBJ1-2; D ambiguous. CDR1 is SEHNR, CDR2 FQNEAQ, per germline (reference sequence). CDR3 length equals 13 residues. V was trimmed by 3 bases and J by 4 bases, leaving 9 bases between them. The CDR3: CASSLQGLYGYTF. In nucleotides, the CDR3 is TGTGCCAGCAGCTTGCAAGGGCTCTATGGCTACACCTTC.

As for this clonotype: This clone may be a read error of a much larger clone one base away. The rearrangement links TRBV6-5 to TRBJ2-1; 8 bases are shared with TRBD2. Germline loops: CDR1 MNHEY, CDR2 SVGAGI. The V segment lost 4 bases and the J segment 3 bases; nucleotides outside the gene matches: 5. The CDR3 contains 15 residues. The CDR3 nucleotides read TGTGCCAGCAGTTTACCGGGGGGGAACTACAATGAGCAGTTCTTC. It translates to CASSLPGGNYNEQFF.

This clonotype has a handful of counts. The chain has TRBV29-1 and TRBJ2-2; TRBD1 matches 7 bases. From germline, CDR1 is SQVTM and CDR2 ANQGSEA. The ends lost 0 bases at V and 2 bases at J; junction bases unmatched: 6. This CDR3 is 16 amino acids long. CDR3 in amino acids: CSVEDWTGLNTGELFF. DNA for the CDR3: TGCAGCGTTGAAGATTGGACAGGTTTAAACACCGGGGAGCTGTTTTTT.

This clonotype was recorded a few times. The chain couples TRBV10-2 to TRBJ2-7, with 9 bases identical to TRBD1. V lost 6 bases, J lost 5 bases, and 8 bases stayed unmatched. From germline, CDR1 is WSHSY and CDR2 SAAADI. The CDR3 loop spans 14 amino acids. The CDR3 sequence: CASRASGTGNEQYF. The CDR3 DNA reads as TGCGCCAGCAGGGCATCCGGGACAGGGAACGAGCAGTACTTC.

This clonotype was observed a handful of times. This chain uses TRBV12-3 or TRBV12-4 with TRBJ1-5, with D uncertain. Trimming took 5 bases from V and 7 from J, leaving 12 bases between them. The CDR3 is 13 residues long. This CDR3 is CASSQNPDQPQHF. CDR3 DNA: TGTGCCAGCAGTCAGAACCCGGACCAGCCCCAGCATTTT.